These 32 T cell receptor beta chains share one sample of origin, sequenced in a study of metastatic and nonmetastatic thyroid tumors. Patients underwent thyroid surgery, and none had received any treatment before it. TCRdb re-called the PCR reads through MiXCR. The sample includes roughly 13,000 clones, 27% of them seen just once. What was sequenced was tumor tissue. These TCRs come from a female donor with papillary thyroid cancer or a benign thyroid nodule (not recorded which). Some clones in this sample may be carry-over from other donors' samples.

This clone occurred a few times. The V and J genes are TRBV12-3 or TRBV12-4 and TRBJ2-3, with TRBD1 identical over 7 bases. V trimming: 7 bases; J trimming: 2 bases; junction bases outside the gene matches: 6. The CDR3 spans 14 residues. The CDR3 DNA follows: TGTGCCAGCAATCAGGGGGTTTTCACAGATACGCAGTATTTT. Amino acid sequence: CASNQGVFTDTQYF.

The genes are TRBV27 and TRBJ1-2, with TRBD1 matching 8 bases. V gave up 2 bases and J gave up 2 bases; unmatched junction bases: 10. Germline loops: CDR1 MNHEY, CDR2 SMNVEV (reference sequence). The CDR3 length is 17 residues. The CDR3 sequence is CASSLSLDTGGNYGYTF. The DNA of the CDR3 is TGTGCCAGCAGTTTAAGTCTGGACACAGGGGGAAACTATGGCTACACCTTC.

The table lists this clone with many counts. This sequence joins TRBV6-6 and TRBJ1-2; D gene uncertain. This CDR3 has 13 residues. V was cut by 2 bases and J by 5 bases, with 9 bases left in between. Germline V lookup: CDR1 MNHNY, CDR2 SVGAGI (reference sequence). The chain's CDR3 is CASSYTALYGYTF. CDR3 DNA: TGTGCCAGCAGTTACACAGCCCTTTATGGCTACACCTTC.

CDR3 loop: CASSYGGTYNSPLHF. The CDR3 nucleotides read TGTGCCAGCAGTTACGGGGGGACCTATAATTCACCCCTCCACTTT. V gene TRBV6-5 combines with J gene TRBJ1-6, with D tentatively TRBD1 (5 bases). With 2 bases removed from V and 2 bases from J, the gap between germline ends came to 7 bases. This CDR3 is 15 amino acids long. Germline CDR1 MNHEY, CDR2 SVGAGI.

This clone was seen repeatedly, ten times or more. The genes are TRBV30 and TRBJ1-2; D ambiguous. CDR1 and CDR2 from the germline V gene are GTSNPN and SVGIG (reference sequence). V lost 0 bases and J 3 bases, leaving 23 bases between the germline ends. This CDR3 spans 18 amino acids. CDR3 amino acids: CAWSVQLLTSPRHYGYTF. The CDR3 DNA sequence: TGTGCCTGGAGTGTACAATTGCTCACGAGCCCCCGCCACTATGGCTACACCTTC.

The chain employs TRBV5-5 and TRBJ2-1; 9 nucleotides agree with TRBD2. V gave up 0 bases and J gave up 6 bases; unmatched junction bases: 4. Germline loops: CDR1 SGHKS, CDR2 YYEKEE (reference sequence). This CDR3 is 15 amino acids long. The CDR3 sequence: CASSLGTSDRNEQFF. The CDR3 DNA is TGTGCCAGCAGCTTGGGGACTAGCGACCGCAATGAGCAGTTCTTC.

The table lists this clone with many counts. V usage is TRBV6-5 and J usage is TRBJ2-7; TRBD2 aligns across 7 bases. CDR1 and CDR2 (germline): MNHEY, SVGAGI. After removal of 4 bases from V and 1 base from J, the junction contained 19 bases not matched to a gene. This CDR3 has 19 amino acids. The DNA for the CDR3 is TGTGCCAGCAGTTCCCGGATCCGAGTAGGGCTAGCGGCGTCCTACGAGCAGTACTTC. Amino acids: CASSSRIRVGLAASYEQYF.

CDR3 amino acids: CAWGGQGAPKGYTF. For the CDR3, the DNA is TGTGCCTGGGGGGGACAGGGGGCGCCTAAAGGCTACACCTTC. The chain uses TRBV30 and TRBJ1-2; 12 bases are a match to TRBD1. V trimming: 5 bases; J trimming: 8 bases; junction bases outside the gene matches: 9. CDR3 size: 14 residues. Germline loops: CDR1 GTSNPN, CDR2 SVGIG (reference sequence).

At least ten counts were recorded for this clone. This chain links TRBV15 with TRBJ1-4, with D possibly matching TRBD1 (6 bases). Germline loops: CDR1 LNHNV, CDR2 YYDKDF (reference sequence). This CDR3 comprises 16 residues. V gave up 1 base and J gave up 6 bases, with 15 bases separating them. The CDR3 DNA reads TGTGCCACCAGCAGAGTCTGGGGCAGGGGCGATGAAAAACTGTTTTTT. Translation gives CATSRVWGRGDEKLFF.

This clone showed up just a few times. The rearrangement joins TRBV19 to TRBJ2-2; 7 bases align to TRBD1. V was clipped by 4 bases and J by 0 bases; unmatched bases: 2. CDR1 is LNHDA, CDR2 SQIVND, per germline (reference sequence). The CDR3 totals 15 residues. Written as DNA, the CDR3 is TGTGCCAGTAGTACCCAGGGGGCGAACACCGGGGAGCTGTTTTTT. This gives the protein CASSTQGANTGELFF.

Relative to its sample, this clone is medium-sized. The J gene is TRBJ2-3, the V gene TRBV20-1; no clear D. V gave up 6 bases and J gave up 3 bases, with 19 bases separating them. Germline loops: CDR1 DFQATT, CDR2 SNEGSKA (reference sequence). The CDR3 runs to 15 residues. In DNA, the CDR3 is TGCAGTGCCCCCCCATTCGGTCGTAGGACAGATACGCAGTATTTT. The encoded protein is CSAPPFGRRTDTQYF.

CDR3 sequence reads: CASRPRLDRTSNYGYTF. In nucleotides, the CDR3 is TGTGCCAGCAGGCCCCGCCTGGACAGAACTTCTAACTATGGCTACACCTTC. The chain employs TRBV6-2 or TRBV6-3 and TRBJ1-2; D may be TRBD1 (6 bases). Germline loops: CDR1 MNHEY, CDR2 SVGEGT. V was shortened by 6 bases and J by 0 bases, with 20 bases between the two germline ends. The CDR3 is 17 amino acids.

By sample share, this clone is medium-sized (0.01 to 0.1%). This CDR3 is also generated by other DNA sequences in the sample. The V gene is TRBV11-1, the J gene TRBJ2-7; perhaps TRBD2 as D (6 bases). Germline CDR1 reads SGHAT; CDR2 reads FQDESV (reference sequence). Trimming pared 4 bases from V and 0 bases from J, leaving 16 bases between. This CDR3 has 16 amino acids. CDR3 sequence (DNA): TGTGCCAGCAGCTCCCCGGGTGCGGGGAACTCCTACGAGCAGTACTTC. Protein product: CASSSPGAGNSYEQYF.

This chain links TRBV5-5 with TRBJ2-7; 13 bases align to TRBD2. Germline CDR1 reads SGHKS; CDR2 reads YYEKEE (reference sequence). Germline trimming cut 4 bases from V and 6 bases from J; bases unmatched to any gene: 7. The CDR3 is 15 amino acids. CDR3 nucleotides: TGTGCCAGCAGCCGACTAGCGGGAGGTCGGGGCGAGCAGTACTTC. Translating gives CASSRLAGGRGEQYF.

This clone appeared a few times. The chain employs TRBV6-1 and TRBJ2-7; D might be TRBD1 or TRBD2, each matching 5 bases. The CDR3 is 14 amino acids. V lost 4 bases to trimming and J lost 2 bases, with 12 bases between them. The germline V gene has CDR1 MNHNS and CDR2 SASEGT. The chain's CDR3 is CASSVRDQAYEQYF. In DNA form, the CDR3 reads TGTGCCAGCAGTGTCCGGGACCAAGCCTACGAGCAGTACTTC.

This clone has more than one count but fewer than ten. The genes are TRBV3-1 and TRBJ2-3; D perhaps matches TRBD1 (6 bases). The V end was cut by 1 base, the J end by 5 bases, with 19 bases between. This CDR3 is built from 17 residues. Germline CDR1 LGHDT, CDR2 YNNKEL (reference sequence). The CDR3 region has the DNA TGTGCCAGCAGCCAAGGGGAAAGCGGTAGGGACATAGATACGCAGTATTTT. Its translation is CASSQGESGRDIDTQYF.

This clone was recorded a few times. The V and J genes are TRBV6-1 and TRBJ1-6; 9 positions match TRBD1. The germline CDR1 and CDR2 sequences are MNHNS and SASEGT. The V segment lost 6 bases and the J segment 10 bases; nucleotides outside the gene matches: 7. This CDR3 contains 14 residues. CDR3 in amino acids: CASRGQGGRSPLHF. The CDR3 DNA is TGTGCCAGCAGGGGACAGGGCGGTCGGTCACCCCTCCACTTT.

This clone is medium-sized. This chain links TRBV5-1 with TRBJ2-1; 7 nucleotides agree with TRBD2. Germline V CDR1 and CDR2: SGHRS, YFSETQ. The V gene end was trimmed by 5 bases and the J gene end by 6 bases; junction bases not matched to a gene: 17. This CDR3 comprises 17 residues. The CDR3 bases are TGCGCCAGCAGGACGGAGGGAGGCCTAGCGGTACTCAATGAGCAGTTCTTC. It codes for CASRTEGGLAVLNEQFF.

This clone occurred a few times. This rearrangement joins TRBV6-1 to TRBJ1-3; D gene uncertain. V was trimmed by 2 bases and J by 0 bases, leaving 8 bases between them. The CDR3 is 15 amino acids. Germline V gives CDR1 MNHNS, CDR2 SASEGT. CDR3 residues: CASSERTHSGNTIYF. DNA of the CDR3: TGTGCCAGCAGTGAAAGGACCCACTCTGGAAACACCATATATTTT.

In this sample, this clone turned up a few times. J is TRBJ2-7 and V is TRBV25-1; the D gene is possibly TRBD1 (5 bases). The CDR3 is 13 amino acids. V was clipped by 11 bases and J by 7 bases, with 21 bases between them. The V gene's germline CDR1 is MGHDK and CDR2 SYGVNS. The CDR3 loop reads CAWSGQGAREQYF. The DNA of the CDR3 is TGTGCCTGGAGTGGGCAGGGTGCGAGGGAGCAGTACTTC.

The sample holds a few counts of this clone. V and J are TRBV4-1 and TRBJ1-5; 8 bases are a match to TRBD1. The CDR3 spans 16 residues. Germline lookup yields CDR1 MGHRA and CDR2 YSYEKL. The ends lost 2 bases at V and 3 bases at J; junction bases unmatched: 6. The CDR3 protein is CASSQPTGAVNQPQHF. CDR3 bases: TGCGCCAGCAGCCAACCGACAGGGGCGGTCAATCAGCCCCAGCATTTT.

The V call is TRBV2, the J call TRBJ2-7, with 10 bases aligning to TRBD2. The junction had 6 bases not matched to a gene; V was cut back by 4 bases and J by 12 bases. The CDR3 has 12 residues. Germline loops: CDR1 SNHLY, CDR2 FYNNEI. The CDR3 nucleotides read TGTGCCAGCAGTGTCTCAGCGGGAGGGCTGTACTTC. Its translation is CASSVSAGGLYF.

J is TRBJ2-3 and V is TRBV5-1, with 8 bases identical to TRBD2. The CDR3 is 14 residues long. J gave up 5 bases and V 3 bases, and 5 bases lay outside the gene matches. In germline, CDR1 is SGHRS, CDR2 YFSETQ. The CDR3 region has the DNA TGCGCCAGCAGCTCGGGACTAGAAGTAGATACGCAGTATTTT. Encoded protein: CASSSGLEVDTQYF. The whole variable domain, filled in from reference TRBV5-1 and TRBJ2-3, reads KAGVTQTPRYLIKTRGQQVTLSCSPISGHRSVSWYQQTPGQGLQFLFEYFSETQRNKGNFPGRFSGRQFSNSRSEMNVSTLELGDSALYLCASSSGLEVDTQYFGPGTRLTVL.

In nucleotides, the CDR3 is TGCGCCAGCAGTGACTTGTACGAGCAGTACTTC. Its protein is CASSDLYEQYF. This chain connects TRBV10-2 to TRBJ2-7, with D unclear. Germline V gene data show CDR1 as WSHSY and CDR2 as SAAADI. The V gene lost 3 bases and the J gene lost 4 bases, with 4 bases spanning the gap. This CDR3 comprises 11 residues.

Comments on this clone: Relative to the germline gene, one junction end is altered; a read error may explain this. The CDR3 sequence is CASSWDRAGSNVLTF. The CDR3 DNA sequence: TGTGCCAGCAGCTGGGACAGGGCTGGGTCCAACGTCCTGACTTTC. This chain connects TRBV7-9 to TRBJ2-6, with 9 bases matching TRBD1. This CDR3 contains 15 residues. CDR1 SEHNR and CDR2 FQNEAQ come from the germline V gene (reference sequence).

This clone has ten or more counts. The J gene is TRBJ2-3, the V gene TRBV2, with D possibly matching TRBD2 (6 bases). The V and J ends lost 6 bases and 4 bases respectively, with 14 bases between them. Germline CDR1 is SNHLY and CDR2 is FYNNEI. This CDR3 spans 14 amino acids. The CDR3 bases are TGTGCCAGCAGGGCGGGGACCAGCGCAGATACGCAGTATTTT. As protein: CASRAGTSADTQYF.

This chain connects TRBV7-2 to TRBJ1-4; D not resolved. This CDR3 is 15 amino acids long. Germline V CDR1 and CDR2: SGHTA, FQGNSA. V dropped 5 bases and J dropped 7 bases, with 17 bases sitting between them. The CDR3 is CASSRSSMTGEKLFF. In DNA form, the CDR3 reads TGTGCCAGCAGCCGCTCAAGCATGACCGGTGAAAAACTGTTTTTT.

The genes are TRBV12-3 or TRBV12-4 and TRBJ2-1; 7 positions agree with TRBD1. With 5 bases clipped from V and 7 bases from J, the junction kept 5 bases outside the gene matches. This CDR3 is built from 13 residues. The CDR3 sequence: CASSPTGVNEQFF. The DNA for the CDR3 is TGTGCCAGCAGTCCAACAGGGGTGAATGAGCAGTTCTTC.

Judged by abundance, this clone is medium-sized. The V call is TRBV6-1, the J call TRBJ1-1; the D is unclear. Germline CDR1 is MNHNS and CDR2 is SASEGT. V gave up 6 bases and J gave up 10 bases, with 12 bases separating them. The CDR3 covers 11 residues. The DNA of the CDR3 is TGTGCCAGCAGCAACCGGACGGGAGCTTTCTTT. It yields the protein CASSNRTGAFF.

This clone occurred many times. Just one base apart from a much larger clone, this may be a read error. V usage is TRBV7-2 and J usage is TRBJ1-2, with 7 bases matching TRBD1. The CDR3 spans 17 residues. Germline V gene lookup returns CDR1 SGHTA and CDR2 FQGNSA. J lost 1 base, V lost 4 bases, and 12 bases had no gene match. CDR3 protein: CASSSAKGAPRNYGYTF. The CDR3 bases are TGTGCCAGCAGCTCAGCGAAGGGGGCGCCTCGTAACTATGGCTACACCTTC.

The CDR3 here is CASSFWTSGRSWFDEQFF. The CDR3 DNA is TGTGCCAGCAGCTTTTGGACTAGCGGGAGGTCGTGGTTCGATGAGCAGTTCTTC. This chain connects TRBV5-6 to TRBJ2-1; 14 nucleotides align to TRBD2. The V gene end was trimmed by 2 bases and the J gene end by 8 bases; junction bases not matched to a gene: 12. The CDR3 length is 18 residues. CDR1 is SGHDT and CDR2 is YYEEEE in the germline V gene. The full variable domain, rest sourced from reference TRBV5-6 and TRBJ2-1, is DAGVTQSPTHLIKTRGQQVTLRCSPKSGHDTVSWYQQALGQGPQFIFQYYEEEERQRGNFPDRFSGHQFPNYSSELNVNALLLGDSALYLCASSFWTSGRSWFDEQFFGPGTRLTVL.

This clone occurred many times. The gene calls are TRBV18 and TRBJ2-1; D is unresolved. The V gene's germline CDR1 is KGHSH and CDR2 LQKENI. The CDR3 is made up of 16 amino acids. The germline V and J ends were trimmed by 4 bases and 3 bases, with 16 bases remaining between them. The CDR3 DNA follows: TGTGCCAGCTCACGCGGACCCGGGTCTCTCTACAATGAGCAGTTCTTC. Translating gives CASSRGPGSLYNEQFF.